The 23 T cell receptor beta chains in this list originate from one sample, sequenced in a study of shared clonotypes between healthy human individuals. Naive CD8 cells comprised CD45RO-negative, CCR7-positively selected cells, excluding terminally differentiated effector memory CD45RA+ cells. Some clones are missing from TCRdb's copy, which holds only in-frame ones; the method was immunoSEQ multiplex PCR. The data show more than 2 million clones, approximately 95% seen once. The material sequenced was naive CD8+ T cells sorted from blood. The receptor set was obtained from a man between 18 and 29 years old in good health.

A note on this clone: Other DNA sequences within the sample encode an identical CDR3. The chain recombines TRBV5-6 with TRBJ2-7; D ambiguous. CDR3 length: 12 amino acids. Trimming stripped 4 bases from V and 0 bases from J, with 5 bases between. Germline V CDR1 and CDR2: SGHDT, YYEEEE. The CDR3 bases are TGTGCCAGCAGCGCAAGCTCCTACGAGCAGTACTTC. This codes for CASSASSYEQYF.

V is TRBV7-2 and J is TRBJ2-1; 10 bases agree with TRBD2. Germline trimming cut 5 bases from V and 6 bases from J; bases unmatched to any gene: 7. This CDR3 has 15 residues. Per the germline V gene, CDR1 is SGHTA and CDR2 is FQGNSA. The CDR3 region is CASSHPGLATNEQFF. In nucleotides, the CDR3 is TGTGCCAGCAGCCACCCGGGACTAGCGACCAATGAGCAGTTCTTC.

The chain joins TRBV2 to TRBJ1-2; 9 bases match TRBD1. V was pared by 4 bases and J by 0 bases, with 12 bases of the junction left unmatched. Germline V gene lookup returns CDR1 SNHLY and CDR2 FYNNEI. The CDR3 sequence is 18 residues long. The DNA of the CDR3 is TGTGCCAGCAGTGCGATGGCCGGGACAGGGATTCCTAACTATGGCTACACCTTC. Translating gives CASSAMAGTGIPNYGYTF.

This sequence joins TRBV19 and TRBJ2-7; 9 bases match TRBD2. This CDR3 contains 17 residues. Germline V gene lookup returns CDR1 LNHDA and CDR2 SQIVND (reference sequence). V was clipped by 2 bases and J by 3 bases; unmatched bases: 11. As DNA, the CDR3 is TGTGCCAGTAGTATAAGATCCGGCGGGAGGGGTGACTACGAGCAGTACTTC. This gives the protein CASSIRSGGRGDYEQYF.

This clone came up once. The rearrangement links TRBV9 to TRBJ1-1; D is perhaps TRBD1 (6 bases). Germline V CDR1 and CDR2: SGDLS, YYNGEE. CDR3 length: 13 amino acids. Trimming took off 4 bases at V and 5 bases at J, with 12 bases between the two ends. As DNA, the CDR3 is TGTGCCAGCAGCTTCCCAGGGGCAACTGAAGCTTTCTTT. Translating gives CASSFPGATEAFF.

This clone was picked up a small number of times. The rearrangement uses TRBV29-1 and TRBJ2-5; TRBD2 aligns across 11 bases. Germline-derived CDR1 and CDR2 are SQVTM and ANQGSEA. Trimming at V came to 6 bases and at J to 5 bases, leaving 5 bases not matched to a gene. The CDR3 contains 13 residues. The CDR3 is CSVGLAERETQYF. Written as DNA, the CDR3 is TGCAGCGTGGGACTAGCGGAAAGGGAGACCCAGTACTTC.

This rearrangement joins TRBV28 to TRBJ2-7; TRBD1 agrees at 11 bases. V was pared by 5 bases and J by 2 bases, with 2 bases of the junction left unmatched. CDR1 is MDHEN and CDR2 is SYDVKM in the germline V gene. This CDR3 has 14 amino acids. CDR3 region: CASSVGQGAYEQYF. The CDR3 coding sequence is TGTGCCAGCAGTGTGGGACAGGGGGCCTACGAGCAGTACTTC.

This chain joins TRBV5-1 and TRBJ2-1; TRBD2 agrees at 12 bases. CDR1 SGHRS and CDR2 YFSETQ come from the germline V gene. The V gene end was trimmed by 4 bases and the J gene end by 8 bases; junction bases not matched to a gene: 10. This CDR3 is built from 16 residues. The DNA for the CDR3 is TGCGCCAGCAGCAACCGACTAGCGGGAGTAATCGATGAGCAGTTCTTC. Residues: CASSNRLAGVIDEQFF.

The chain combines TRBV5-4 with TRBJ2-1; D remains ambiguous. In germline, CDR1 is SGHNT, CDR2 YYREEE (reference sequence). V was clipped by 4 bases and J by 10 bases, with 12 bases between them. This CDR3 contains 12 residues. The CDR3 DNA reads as TGTGCCAGCAGCACCTCCTTCCGGGAGCAGTTCTTC. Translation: CASSTSFREQFF.

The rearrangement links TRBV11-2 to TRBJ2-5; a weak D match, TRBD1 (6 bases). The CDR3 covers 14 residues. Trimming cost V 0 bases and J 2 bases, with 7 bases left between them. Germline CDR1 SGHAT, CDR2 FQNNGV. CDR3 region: CASSLDRGQETQYF. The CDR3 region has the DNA TGTGCCAGCAGCTTAGATAGGGGGCAAGAGACCCAGTACTTC.

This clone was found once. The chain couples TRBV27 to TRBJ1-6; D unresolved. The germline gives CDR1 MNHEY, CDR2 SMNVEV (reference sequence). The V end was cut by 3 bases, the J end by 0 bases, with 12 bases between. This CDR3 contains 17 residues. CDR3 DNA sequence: TGTGCCAGCAGTTTCATTGGTGGAGACTCCTATAATTCACCCCTCCACTTT. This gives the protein CASSFIGGDSYNSPLHF.

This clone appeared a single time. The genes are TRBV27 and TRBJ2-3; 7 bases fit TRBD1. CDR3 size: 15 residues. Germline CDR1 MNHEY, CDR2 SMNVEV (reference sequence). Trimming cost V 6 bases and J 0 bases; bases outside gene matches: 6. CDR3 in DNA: TGTGCCAGCAGGCTCAGACAGGGAAGCACAGATACGCAGTATTTT. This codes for CASRLRQGSTDTQYF.

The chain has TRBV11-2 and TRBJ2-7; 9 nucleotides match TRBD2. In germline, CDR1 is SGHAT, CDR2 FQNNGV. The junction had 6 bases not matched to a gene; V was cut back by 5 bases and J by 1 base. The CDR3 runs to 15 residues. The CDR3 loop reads CASSISGGASYEQYF. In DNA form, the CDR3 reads TGTGCCAGCAGCATTAGCGGGGGCGCGTCCTACGAGCAGTACTTC.

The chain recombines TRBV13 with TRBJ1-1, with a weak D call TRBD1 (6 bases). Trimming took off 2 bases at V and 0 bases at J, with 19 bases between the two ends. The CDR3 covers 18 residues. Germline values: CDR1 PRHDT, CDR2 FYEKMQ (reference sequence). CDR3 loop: CASSLISLGGAVNTEAFF. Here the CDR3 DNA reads TGTGCCAGCAGCTTAATCAGCTTGGGGGGCGCGGTGAACACTGAAGCTTTCTTT.

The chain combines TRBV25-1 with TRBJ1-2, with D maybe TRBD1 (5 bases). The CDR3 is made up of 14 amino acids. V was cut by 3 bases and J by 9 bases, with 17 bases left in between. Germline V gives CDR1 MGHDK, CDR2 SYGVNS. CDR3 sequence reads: CASSDPYRDASYTF. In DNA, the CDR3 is TGTGCCAGCAGTGACCCTTACCGGGACGCTAGCTACACCTTC.

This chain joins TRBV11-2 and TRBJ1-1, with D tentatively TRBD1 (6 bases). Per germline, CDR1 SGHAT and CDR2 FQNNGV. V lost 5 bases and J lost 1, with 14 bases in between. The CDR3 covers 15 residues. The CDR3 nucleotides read TGTGCCAGCAGCCCAGGGGCGATATCGAACACTGAAGCTTTCTTT. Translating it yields CASSPGAISNTEAFF.

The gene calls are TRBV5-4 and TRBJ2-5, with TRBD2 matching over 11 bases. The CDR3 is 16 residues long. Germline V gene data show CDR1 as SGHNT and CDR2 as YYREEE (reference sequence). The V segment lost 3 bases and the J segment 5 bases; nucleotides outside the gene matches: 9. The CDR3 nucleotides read TGTGCCAGCAGCTCCCTTAGCGGGGGGGCCGCGGAGACCCAGTACTTC. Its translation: CASSSLSGGAAETQYF.

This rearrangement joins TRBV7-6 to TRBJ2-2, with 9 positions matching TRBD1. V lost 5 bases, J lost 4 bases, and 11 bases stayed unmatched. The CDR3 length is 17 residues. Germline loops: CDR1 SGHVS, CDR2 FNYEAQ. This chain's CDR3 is CASSPRTGGRSTGELFF. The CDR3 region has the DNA TGTGCCAGCAGCCCCCGAACAGGGGGCAGGAGCACCGGGGAGCTGTTTTTT.

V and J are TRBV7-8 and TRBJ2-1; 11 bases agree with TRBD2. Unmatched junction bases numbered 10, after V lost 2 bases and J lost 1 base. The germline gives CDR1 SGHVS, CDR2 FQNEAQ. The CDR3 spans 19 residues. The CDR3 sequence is CASSLTSGSYTRSYNEQFF. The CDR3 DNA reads TGTGCCAGCAGCTTAACTAGCGGGAGCTATACTAGGTCCTACAATGAGCAGTTCTTC.

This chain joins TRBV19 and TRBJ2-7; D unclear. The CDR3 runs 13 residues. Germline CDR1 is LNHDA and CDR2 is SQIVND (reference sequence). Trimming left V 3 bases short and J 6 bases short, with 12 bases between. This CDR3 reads CASSMGWGSEQYF. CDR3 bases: TGTGCCAGTAGTATGGGTTGGGGTAGCGAGCAGTACTTC.

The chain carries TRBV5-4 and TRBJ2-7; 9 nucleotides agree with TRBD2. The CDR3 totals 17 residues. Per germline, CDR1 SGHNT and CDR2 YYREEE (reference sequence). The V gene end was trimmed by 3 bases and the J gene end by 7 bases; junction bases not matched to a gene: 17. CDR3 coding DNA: TGTGCCAGCAGCTATGATGGTGGGGCGGGAGGGCCGGTTGAGCAGTACTTC. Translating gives CASSYDGGAGGPVEQYF.

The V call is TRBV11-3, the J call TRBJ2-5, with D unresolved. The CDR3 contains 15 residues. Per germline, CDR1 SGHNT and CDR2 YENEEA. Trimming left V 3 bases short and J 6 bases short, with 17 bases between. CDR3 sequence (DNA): TGTGCCAGCAGCTTTCTCGGTCCTTGGTTAAAGACCCAGTACTTC. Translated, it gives CASSFLGPWLKTQYF. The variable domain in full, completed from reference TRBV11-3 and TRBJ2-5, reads EAGVVQSPRYKIIEKKQPVAFWCNPISGHNTLYWYLQNLGQGPELLIRYENEEAVDDSQLPKDRFSAERLKGVDSTLKIQPAELGDSAVYLCASSFLGPWLKTQYFGPGTRLLVL.

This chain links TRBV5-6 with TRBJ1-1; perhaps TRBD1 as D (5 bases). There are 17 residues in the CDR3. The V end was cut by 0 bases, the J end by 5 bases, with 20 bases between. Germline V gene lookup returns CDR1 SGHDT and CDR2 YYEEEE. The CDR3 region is CASSLGGTDGFGTEAFF. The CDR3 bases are TGTGCCAGCAGCTTGGGTGGGACGGACGGATTCGGGACTGAAGCTTTCTTT.